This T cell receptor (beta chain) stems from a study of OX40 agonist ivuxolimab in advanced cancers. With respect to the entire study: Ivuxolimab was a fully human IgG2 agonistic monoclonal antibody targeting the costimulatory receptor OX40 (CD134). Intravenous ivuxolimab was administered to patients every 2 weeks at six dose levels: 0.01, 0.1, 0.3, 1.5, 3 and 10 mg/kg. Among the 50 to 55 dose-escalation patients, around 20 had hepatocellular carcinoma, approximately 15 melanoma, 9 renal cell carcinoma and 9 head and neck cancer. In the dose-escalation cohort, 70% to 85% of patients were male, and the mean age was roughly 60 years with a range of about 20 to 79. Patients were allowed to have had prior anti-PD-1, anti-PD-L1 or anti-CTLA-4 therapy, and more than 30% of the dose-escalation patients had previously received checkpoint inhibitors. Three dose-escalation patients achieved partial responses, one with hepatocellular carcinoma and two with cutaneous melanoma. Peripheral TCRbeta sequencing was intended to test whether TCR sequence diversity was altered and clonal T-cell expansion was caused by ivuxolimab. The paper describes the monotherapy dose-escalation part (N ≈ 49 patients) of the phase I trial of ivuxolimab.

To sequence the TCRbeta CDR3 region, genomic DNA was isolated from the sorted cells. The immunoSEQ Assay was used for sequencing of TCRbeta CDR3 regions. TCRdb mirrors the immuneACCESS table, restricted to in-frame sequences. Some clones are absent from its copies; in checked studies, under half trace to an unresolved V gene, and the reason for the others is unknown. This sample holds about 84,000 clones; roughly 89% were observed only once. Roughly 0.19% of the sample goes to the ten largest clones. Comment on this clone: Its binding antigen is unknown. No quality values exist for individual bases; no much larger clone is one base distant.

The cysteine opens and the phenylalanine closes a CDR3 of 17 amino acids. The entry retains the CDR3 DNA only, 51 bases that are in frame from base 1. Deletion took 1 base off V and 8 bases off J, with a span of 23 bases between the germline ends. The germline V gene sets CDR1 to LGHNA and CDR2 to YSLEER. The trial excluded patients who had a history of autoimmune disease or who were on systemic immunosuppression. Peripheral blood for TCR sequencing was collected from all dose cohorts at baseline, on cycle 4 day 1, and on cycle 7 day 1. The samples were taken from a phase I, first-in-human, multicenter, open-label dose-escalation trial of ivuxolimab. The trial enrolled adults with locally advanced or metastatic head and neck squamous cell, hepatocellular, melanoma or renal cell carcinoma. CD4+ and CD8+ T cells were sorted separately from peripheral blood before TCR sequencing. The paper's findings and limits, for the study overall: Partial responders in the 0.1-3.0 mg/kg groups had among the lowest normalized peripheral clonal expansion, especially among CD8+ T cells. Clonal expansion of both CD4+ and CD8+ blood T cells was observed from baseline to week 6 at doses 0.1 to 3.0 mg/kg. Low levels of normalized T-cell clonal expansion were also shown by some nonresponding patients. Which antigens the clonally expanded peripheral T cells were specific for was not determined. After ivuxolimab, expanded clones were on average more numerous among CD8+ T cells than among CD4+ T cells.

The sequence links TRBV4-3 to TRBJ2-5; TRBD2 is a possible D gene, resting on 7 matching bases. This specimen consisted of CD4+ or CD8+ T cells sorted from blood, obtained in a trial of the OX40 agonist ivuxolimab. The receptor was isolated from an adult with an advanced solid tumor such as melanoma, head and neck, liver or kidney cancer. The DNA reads TGCGCCAGCAGCCAAGTCGGGGGGCAAGGGGTAGTCGATACCCAGTACTTC. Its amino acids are CASSQVGGQGVVDTQYF.